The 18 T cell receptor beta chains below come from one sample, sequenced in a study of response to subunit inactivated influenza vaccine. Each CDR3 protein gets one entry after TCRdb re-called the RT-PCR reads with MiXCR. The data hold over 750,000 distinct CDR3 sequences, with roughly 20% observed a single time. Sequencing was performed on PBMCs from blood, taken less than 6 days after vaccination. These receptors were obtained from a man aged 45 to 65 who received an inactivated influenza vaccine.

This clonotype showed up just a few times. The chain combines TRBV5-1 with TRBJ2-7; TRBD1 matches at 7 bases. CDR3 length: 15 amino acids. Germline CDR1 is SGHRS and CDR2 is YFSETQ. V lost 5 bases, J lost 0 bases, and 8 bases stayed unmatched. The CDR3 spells CASRAGTETSYEQYF. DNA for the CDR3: TGCGCCAGCAGGGCCGGGACAGAGACCTCCTACGAGCAGTACTTC.

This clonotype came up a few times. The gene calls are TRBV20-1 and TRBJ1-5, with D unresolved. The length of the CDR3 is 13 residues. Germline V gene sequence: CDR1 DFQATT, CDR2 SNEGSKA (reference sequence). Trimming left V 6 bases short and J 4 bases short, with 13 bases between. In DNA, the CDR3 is TGCAGTGCCAAGCCCGGGGTAAATCAGCCCCAGCATTTT. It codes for CSAKPGVNQPQHF.

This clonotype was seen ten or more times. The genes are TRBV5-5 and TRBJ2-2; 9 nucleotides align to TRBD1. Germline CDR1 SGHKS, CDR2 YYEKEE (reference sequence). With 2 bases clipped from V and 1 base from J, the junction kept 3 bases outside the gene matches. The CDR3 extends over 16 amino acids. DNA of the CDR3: TGTGCCAGCAGCTTCGGACAGGGGCGGAACACCGGGGAGCTGTTTTTT. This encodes CASSFGQGRNTGELFF.

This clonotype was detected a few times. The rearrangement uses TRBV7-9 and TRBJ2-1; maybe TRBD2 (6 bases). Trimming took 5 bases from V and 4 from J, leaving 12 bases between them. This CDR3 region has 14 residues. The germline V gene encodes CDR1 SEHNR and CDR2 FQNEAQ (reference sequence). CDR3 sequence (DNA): TGTGCCAGCAGCCGACTAGACTCTTACAATGAGCAGTTCTTC. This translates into CASSRLDSYNEQFF.

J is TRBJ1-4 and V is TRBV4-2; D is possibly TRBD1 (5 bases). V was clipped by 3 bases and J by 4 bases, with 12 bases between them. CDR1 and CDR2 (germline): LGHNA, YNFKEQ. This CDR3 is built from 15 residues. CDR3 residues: CASSQAGGGNEKLFF. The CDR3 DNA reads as TGTGCCAGCAGCCAGGCCGGGGGAGGTAATGAAAAACTGTTTTTT.

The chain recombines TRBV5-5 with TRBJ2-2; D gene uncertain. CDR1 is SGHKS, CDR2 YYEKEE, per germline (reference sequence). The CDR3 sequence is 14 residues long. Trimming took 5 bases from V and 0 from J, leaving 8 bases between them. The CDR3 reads CASRFSPNTGELFF. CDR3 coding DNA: TGTGCCAGCAGGTTCTCGCCGAACACCGGGGAGCTGTTTTTT.

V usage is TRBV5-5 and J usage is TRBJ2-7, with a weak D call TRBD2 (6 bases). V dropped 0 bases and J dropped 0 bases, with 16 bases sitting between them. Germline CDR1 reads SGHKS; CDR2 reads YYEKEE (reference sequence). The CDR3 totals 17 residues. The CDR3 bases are TGTGCCAGCAGCTTGGGTGGTGGCGGGGCTAGCTCCTACGAGCAGTACTTC. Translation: CASSLGGGGASSYEQYF. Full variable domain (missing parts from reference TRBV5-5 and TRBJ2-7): DAGVTQSPTHLIKTRGQQVTLRCSPISGHKSVSWYQQVLGQGPQFIFQYYEKEERGRGNFPDRFSARQFPNYSSELNVNALLLGDSALYLCASSLGGGGASSYEQYFGPGTRLTVT.

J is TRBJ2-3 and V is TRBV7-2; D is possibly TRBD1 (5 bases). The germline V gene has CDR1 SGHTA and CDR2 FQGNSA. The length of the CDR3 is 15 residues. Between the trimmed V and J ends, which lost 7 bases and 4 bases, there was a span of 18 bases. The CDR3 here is CASTQAGWGADTQYF. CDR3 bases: TGTGCCAGCACCCAAGCAGGGTGGGGTGCAGATACGCAGTATTTT.

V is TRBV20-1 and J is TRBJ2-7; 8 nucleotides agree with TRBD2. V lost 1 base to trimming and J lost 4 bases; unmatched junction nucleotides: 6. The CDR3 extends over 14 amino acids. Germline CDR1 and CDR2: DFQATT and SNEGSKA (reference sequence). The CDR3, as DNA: TGCAGTGCTAGAGGGGCCGGCGGGAGGTACGAGCAGTACTTC. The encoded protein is CSARGAGGRYEQYF.

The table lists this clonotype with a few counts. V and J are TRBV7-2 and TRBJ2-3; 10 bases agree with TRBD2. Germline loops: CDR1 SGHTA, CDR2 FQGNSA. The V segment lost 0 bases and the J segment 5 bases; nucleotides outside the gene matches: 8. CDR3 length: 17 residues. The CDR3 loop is CASSLAGLAGVEDTQYF. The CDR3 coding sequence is TGTGCCAGCAGCTTAGCAGGCCTAGCGGGAGTAGAAGATACGCAGTATTTT.

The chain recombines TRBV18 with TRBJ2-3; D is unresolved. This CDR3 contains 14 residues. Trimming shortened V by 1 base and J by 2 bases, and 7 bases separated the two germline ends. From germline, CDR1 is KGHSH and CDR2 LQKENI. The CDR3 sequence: CASSPLDSTDTQYF. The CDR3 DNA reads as TGTGCCAGCTCACCACTAGACTCCACAGATACGCAGTATTTT.

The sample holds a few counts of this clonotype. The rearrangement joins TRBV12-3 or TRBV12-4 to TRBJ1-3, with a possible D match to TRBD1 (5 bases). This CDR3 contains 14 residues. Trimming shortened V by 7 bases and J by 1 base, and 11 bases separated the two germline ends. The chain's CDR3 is CASKTQVSGNTIYF. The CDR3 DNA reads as TGTGCCAGCAAGACACAGGTATCTGGAAACACCATATATTTT.

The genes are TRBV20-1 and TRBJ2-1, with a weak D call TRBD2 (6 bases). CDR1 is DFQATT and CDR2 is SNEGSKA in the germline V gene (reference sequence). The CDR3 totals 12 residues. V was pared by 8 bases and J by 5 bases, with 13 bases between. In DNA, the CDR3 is TGCAGTATGGCGGGAACAAACAATGAGCAGTTCTTC. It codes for CSMAGTNNEQFF.

The DNA of the CDR3 is TGTGCCAGCAGTCCACCGGGACAGGGGGTATACGAGCAGTACTTC. Translation gives CASSPPGQGVYEQYF. J is TRBJ2-7 and V is TRBV12-3 or TRBV12-4; 11 bases align to TRBD1. The CDR3 is made up of 15 amino acids. V trimming: 5 bases; J trimming: 4 bases; junction bases outside the gene matches: 7.

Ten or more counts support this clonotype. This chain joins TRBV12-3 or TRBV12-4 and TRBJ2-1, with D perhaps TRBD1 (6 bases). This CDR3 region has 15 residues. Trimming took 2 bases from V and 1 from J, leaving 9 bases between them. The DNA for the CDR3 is TGTGCCAGCAGTTTAAGACAGGCATCCTACAATGAGCAGTTCTTC. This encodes CASSLRQASYNEQFF.

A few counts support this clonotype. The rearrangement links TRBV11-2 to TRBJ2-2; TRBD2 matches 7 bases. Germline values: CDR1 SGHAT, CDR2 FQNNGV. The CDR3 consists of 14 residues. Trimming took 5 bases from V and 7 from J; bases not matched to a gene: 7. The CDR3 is CASSPPAGVGELFF. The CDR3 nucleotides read TGTGCCAGCAGCCCCCCCGCGGGAGTCGGGGAGCTGTTTTTT.

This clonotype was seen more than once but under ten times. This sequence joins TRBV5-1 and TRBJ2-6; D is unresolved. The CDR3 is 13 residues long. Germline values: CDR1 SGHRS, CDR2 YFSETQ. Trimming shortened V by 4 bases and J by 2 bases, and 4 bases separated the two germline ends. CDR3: CASSETGANVLTF. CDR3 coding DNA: TGCGCCAGCAGCGAAACTGGGGCCAACGTCCTGACTTTC.

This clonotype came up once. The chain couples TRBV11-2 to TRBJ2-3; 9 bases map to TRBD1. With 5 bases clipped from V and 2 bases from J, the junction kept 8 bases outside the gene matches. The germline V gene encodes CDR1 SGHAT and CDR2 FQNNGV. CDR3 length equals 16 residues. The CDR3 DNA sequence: TGTGCCAGCAGCCTCTTAGGACAGGGGAACACAGATACGCAGTATTTT. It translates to CASSLLGQGNTDTQYF.